This T cell receptor beta chain comes out of a study of cytomegalovirus exposure and HLA in healthy donors (dated by TCRdb to the late 2010s). About the study as a whole: An earlier analysis of more than 550 of the donors reported about 280 Gb of sequence data and 95 million to 140 million unique TCR beta sequences obtained from 150 million to 200 million T cells. An earlier analysis of 587 of the donors used high-throughput TCR beta sequencing to judge whether each TCR beta V gene segment behaved as functional or pseudogenic. A handful of DR-DQ haplotypes were handled as single units for association and clustering because linkage in the cohort was strong. In a later analysis, previously published TCR beta repertoires from some 640 donors were re-analyzed and high-resolution HLA genotyping was added so that TCR occurrence patterns could be studied. The study combined high-throughput TCR immunosequencing, statistical association of individual TCRs with disease status, and machine learning to predict cytomegalovirus infection status. The study aimed to test whether cataloging public T cell receptors could reveal signatures of past pathogen exposure. Both class I and class II loci were covered by HLA typing, at four-digit resolution. The number of typed donors differed by locus: about 629-630 for A, B, C, DRB1 and DQB1; some 500 for DQA1; approximately 610 for DPA1; and approximately 450 for DPB1. Donor age, sex, ethnicity and CMV serostatus were compiled together with the repertoire data. Rather than using new phenotypic data, the later analysis identified candidate immune exposures from TCR beta sequences and from how often those sequences occurred across donors. All discovery cohort repertoires had been generated using a single sequencing platform. Among the roughly 430 genotyped donors, around 81% belonged to the genetic ancestry cluster associated with self-reported Caucasian donors. Among roughly 400 genotyped donors of the cohort, an average of around 240,000 unique TCR beta nucleotide sequences was sequenced per donor, of which roughly 17% were non-productive. Along with the 666-subject first cohort, a separate validation cohort of about 110 different subjects was used. An early release covering roughly 600 HLA-typed donors comprised about 300 gigabases of sequencing data and tens of millions of unique TCR sequences. A later genetic analysis used genome-wide SNP genotypes for about three fifths of the 666 donors, treating that subset as a discovery cohort. Using immunosequencing, the study profiled T cell repertoires from fewer than 850 subjects and related those repertoires to cytomegalovirus serostatus.

The paper as a whole reports these results and caveats: Assigning TCR associations to individual alleles was difficult when HLA alleles, especially DR and DQ, strongly co-occurred. In both the original and validation cohorts, the classifier was reported to diagnose cytomegalovirus status with high specificity and sensitivity. A further reported finding was that TCR beta sequences accurately predicted the HLA-A and HLA-B alleles for most subjects in the first cohort. Compared with equally common non-associated chains, HLA-associated TCR beta chains in a later analysis were more clonally expanded and had lower generation probabilities. HLA typing was unavailable for some donors at each locus, so association tests used only the typed subset. Most CMV-associated TCR beta chains appeared to be HLA-restricted in a later analysis, and the HLA associations seemed to be driven largely by CMV exposure. An association between a missense DCLRE1C variant and V-gene and J-gene trimming of TCR beta chains was found in a later genetic analysis and replicated in an independent cohort. The study gave a list of some 150 TCR beta chains associated with cytomegalovirus. The presence/absence analyses assumed that sequencing depth was roughly uniform across donors, and that assumption may not be true. Most TCR sequences were observed very rarely across donors, whereas some public TCRs were present in many individuals. The sequencing pipeline was judged likely to have produced a cluster of highly shared sequence variants as a technical artifact. Immune exposure information for the cohort was limited to CMV serostatus. Because counts were too low, about 15 rarely observed V segments, including chromosome 9 orphons, were left out of the earlier analysis of over 550 of the donors. Linkage disequilibrium might explain the correlated functional status among segregating V segments, but an unknown experimental factor could not be ruled out. A few of the identified cytomegalovirus-associated TCR beta chains were confirmed in vitro to be specific for cytomegalovirus antigens. In a later analysis, TCR association rates were found to vary across HLA loci, with the most associated TCRs seen for DRB1 alleles and the fewest for HLA-C alleles. In an earlier analysis of approximately 600 of the donors, most TCR beta V segments were observed in productive rearrangements about 87% or about 30% of the time, broadly matching IMGT annotations. Specific HLA alleles were associated with 15,000 to 20,000 TCR beta sequences at a false discovery rate of 0.05 in a later analysis. In this cohort, only TCR beta chains were sequenced, and detectable features were limited by the absence of alpha or paired-chain data. According to a later analysis, parvovirus B19, influenza, CMV and Epstein-Barr virus appeared linked to several top co-occurrence clusters. In a later genetic analysis, fewer N-insertions in productive TCRs were reported among donors in an Asian-associated ancestry cluster than the approximately 630-donor mean. Some IMGT-functional V segments, including TRBV6-2 and TRBV6-3, could not be told apart with the 87-base-pair reads, so those segments were excluded. According to the authors, the approach could potentially be generalized to other disease states and immunological phenotypes.

The cohort comprised fewer than 700 healthy bone marrow donors. Cohort members were all nominally healthy when sampled, although unrecorded immune exposures were likely present. The donor tested CMV seronegative and was one of the 352 seronegative cohort members. A peripheral blood sample was collected from each donor, and TCR beta sequencing was performed on peripheral blood mononuclear cells. Genomic DNA was extracted from the blood cell samples with the Qiagen DNeasy Blood Extraction Kit. The germline V gene encodes CDR1 MNHEY and CDR2 SMNVEV (reference sequence). Measured from the cysteine to the phenylalanine, the CDR3 is 17 residues long. Only the CDR3 region is kept as DNA, spanning 51 bases read in frame from base 1. The V end gives up 3 bases and the J end 5 bases, leaving 12 bases in the junction not matched to a gene. Library construction relied on the immunoSEQ multiplex PCR assay. The multiplex PCR relied on a mix of 60 forward primers for TCR Vbeta segments and 13 reverse primers for TCR Jbeta segments. Amplification of the CDR3 region of rearranged TCR beta genes was performed with a multiplex PCR assay on genomic DNA. The amplified TCR beta libraries were sequenced on the Illumina HiSeq System as 87-base-pair reads. As for the original processing: Across the 640 or so repertoires, a later analysis counted 75 million to 90 million unique TCR beta chains, about 10 million of which were shared by at least two donors. A nearest-neighbor algorithm error-corrected the raw reads and collapsed the reads into unique sequences, merging closely related sequences to remove PCR and sequencing errors. To assign V, D and J gene segments, CDR3 sequences were aligned to IMGT reference sequences. For a sequence to be retained, a match of at least six nucleotides to both a V gene segment and a J gene segment was required. Rearrangements were called productive when the CDR3 lacked stop codons and stayed in frame with V and J; all others were non-productive. CDR3 was defined according to IMGT convention as the region running from the second conserved V-encoded cysteine to the conserved J-encoded phenylalanine. Sequences without an unambiguous match to a single V gene segment were excluded from the earlier analysis of several hundred of the donors. An earlier analysis of roughly 590 of the donors called V segments functional above 56.7% productive rearrangements and segregating when the between-donor standard deviation exceeded 5%. A statistical classification framework was developed to diagnose cytomegalovirus status using the catalog of TCR beta chain sequences. V and J gene assignment, in a later analysis, came from comparing TCR nucleotide sequences with IMGT/GENE-DB human TR gene sequences. In a later analysis, CDR3 sequences and most-parsimonious VDJ recombination scenarios were assigned using the TCRdist pipeline. In a later analysis, every TCR beta chain was defined by the combination of its CDR3 amino acid sequence and its V-gene family, and reads without a unique V-gene family were dropped. To address suspected cross-contamination and a sequencing artifact, a later analysis removed 592 highly shared, low-generation-probability nucleotide sequences. For each public chain, a later analysis derived a clonal expansion index from normalized ranks of inferred template counts within each repertoire. A later analysis computed generation probabilities with a VDJ recombination model fitted to out-of-frame rearrangements, and checked the results against IGoR. In a later analysis, hypergeometric tests were used to score TCR-TCR, TCR-HLA and TCR-CMV co-occurrence, with a repertoire-size bias correction applied to TCR pairs. False discovery rates were estimated in a later analysis by permuting HLA or CMV assignments 20 times. In a later analysis, co-occurring TCRs were grouped using DBSCAN, and TCRdist sequence similarity was added for clustering within HLA-allele-positive subsets. For co-occurrence clustering, repertoires with fewer than 30,000 or more than 120,000 public chains were excluded, along with 5 or 6 repertoires with anomalous nucleotide sharing. Entries here come from immuneACCESS through TCRdb and include only in-frame sequences with V and J called. Some clones fail to appear in such tables; in the studies checked, an unresolved V gene covers under half of the shortfall, and the cause of the remainder is unknown. That table supplies the V and J calls and clone size; D and trimming were determined from the DNA. The sample contains 150,000 to 200,000 clones, 68% of them found a single time. The biggest ten clones account for roughly 1.5% of the sample.

Concerning this clone itself: Which antigen it targets is not known. Base qualities are not recorded, but no much larger clone differs from it by a single base.

The chain is encoded by TRBV27 joined to TRBJ2-2; 7 nucleotides in the junction match TRBD1. Sequenced material: PBMCs. The TCR was taken from a man aged 45-65 years in good health and CMV-seronegative. This receptor carries the CDR3 CASSLKRRQGKTGELFF. The base sequence is TGTGCCAGCAGTTTGAAGAGAAGACAGGGAAAAACCGGGGAGCTGTTTTTT.